This is a list of T cell receptor beta chains from one sample in a study of vaccination effects on CD4 cells after COVID-19. Their target antigens are unknown. The method was immunoSEQ multiplex PCR; TCRdb's version includes in-frame clones alone and lacks a portion of them. The sample records some 74,000 clones, around 80% being singletons. The sample here was CD4+ T cells from PBMCs cultured with HCoV-229E spike peptides, taken after COVID-19 vaccination. These receptors came from a human donor who received a COVID-19 vaccine. Both conserved end residues are part of each CDR3. The D gene is left open where the match is weak. Only some rows state a clone size, as once, few, many or a class for expanded clones.

DNA | CDR3 | J | V | D | size
TGTGCCAGCAGCTTGTTGGAGGGGAGGGATGAAAAACTGTTTTTT | CASSLLEGRDEKLFF | TRBJ1-4 | TRBV5-5 | . | .
TGCGCCAGCAGCTTCCTCACGGGAGGTAACTATGGCTACACCTTC | CASSFLTGGNYGYTF | TRBJ1-2 | TRBV5-1 | . | few
TGCAGCGGGGACAGGGGAGAGACCCAGTACTTC | CSGDRGETQYF | TRBJ2-5 | TRBV29-1 | TRBD1 | .
TGTGCCAGTACCCCGGGGCGGACGAACAGGGGGCTCGTCGCTGAAGCTTTCTTT | CASTPGRTNRGLVAEAFF | TRBJ1-1 | TRBV19 | TRBD1 | .
TGTGCCAGCAGTTACTATAGCAATCAGCCCCAGCATTTT | CASSYYSNQPQHF | TRBJ1-5 | TRBV6-5 | . | .
TGCGCCAGCAGCTTGGGTGGGGCAACTGGGGCCAACGTCCTGACTTTC | CASSLGGATGANVLTF | TRBJ2-6 | TRBV5-1 | . | few
TGTGCCAGCAGTGTTTTTTTTGAGCAGTTCTTC | CASSVFFEQFF | TRBJ2-1 | TRBV2 | . | once
TGTGCCAGCAGCCAGGGACAGATGGCTTTCTTT | CASSQGQMAFF | TRBJ1-1 | TRBV3-1/TRBV3-2 | TRBD1 | .
TGTGCCAGCAGCCGAACGGGACAGGGGGGTTCACCCCTCCACTTT | CASSRTGQGGSPLHF | TRBJ1-6 | TRBV4-2 | TRBD1 | .
TGTGCCAGCTCTCTATGGGACAGTACTAATGAAAAACTGTTTTTT | CASSLWDSTNEKLFF | TRBJ1-4 | TRBV18 | TRBD1 | .
TGTGCCACCAGCAGAGATAGTGTACCCGGAAACACCATATATTTT | CATSRDSVPGNTIYF | TRBJ1-3 | TRBV15 | . | .
TGTGCCAGCAGCGTAGAGCTAGCGGGGAGTAACATTCAGTACTTC | CASSVELAGSNIQYF | TRBJ2-4 | TRBV9 | TRBD2 | .
TGTGCCAGCAGCGCTAACAGGGCTAAAGAGACCCAGTACTTC | CASSANRAKETQYF | TRBJ2-5 | TRBV7-2 | . | .
TGCGCCAGCAGCTTATCAGGGTTGGGGGAGCAGTTCTTC | CASSLSGLGEQFF | TRBJ2-1 | TRBV5-1 | . | .
TGTGCCAGCAGCTCTAAAGGATTCGGCAATCAGCCCCAGCATTTT | CASSSKGFGNQPQHF | TRBJ1-5 | TRBV5-8 | . | few
TGTGCCAGTAGTAGGGCTAAAAGTGGAACCGGGGAGCTGTTTTTT | CASSRAKSGTGELFF | TRBJ2-2 | TRBV19 | . | .
TGTGCCAGCAGCCCTGGGGTGAGCTCCTATAATTCACCCCTCCACTTT | CASSPGVSSYNSPLHF | TRBJ1-6 | TRBV5-5 | . | .
TGTGCCAGCAGTTACCCGGGACAGAGGAACACTGAAGCTTTCTTT | CASSYPGQRNTEAFF | TRBJ1-1 | TRBV5-4 | TRBD1 | .
TGTGCCAGCAGCTCCAGACGACGGAATTCACCCCTCCACTTT | CASSSRRRNSPLHF | TRBJ1-6 | TRBV7-2 | . | .
TGTGCCACCAGCTTGTGGGGGAACACTGAAGCTTTCTTT | CATSLWGNTEAFF | TRBJ1-1 | TRBV15 | . | few
TGCAGCGTTGGACAGATATCCTATGGCTACACCTTC | CSVGQISYGYTF | TRBJ1-2 | TRBV29-1 | . | .
TGTGCCAGCAGCTTAGTCGGGACAGGGCGGACTGAAGCTTTCTTT | CASSLVGTGRTEAFF | TRBJ1-1 | TRBV7-2 | TRBD1 | .